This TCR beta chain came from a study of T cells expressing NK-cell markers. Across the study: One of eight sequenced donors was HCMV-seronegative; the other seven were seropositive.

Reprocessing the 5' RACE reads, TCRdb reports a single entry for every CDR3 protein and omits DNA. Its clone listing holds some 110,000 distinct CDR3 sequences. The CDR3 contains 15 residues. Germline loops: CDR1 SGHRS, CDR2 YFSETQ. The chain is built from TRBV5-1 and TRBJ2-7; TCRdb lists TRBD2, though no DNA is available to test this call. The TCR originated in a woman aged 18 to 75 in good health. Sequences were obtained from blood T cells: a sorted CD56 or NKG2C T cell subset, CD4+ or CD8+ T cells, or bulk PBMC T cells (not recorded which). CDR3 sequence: CASSPGLAGGWEQYF.